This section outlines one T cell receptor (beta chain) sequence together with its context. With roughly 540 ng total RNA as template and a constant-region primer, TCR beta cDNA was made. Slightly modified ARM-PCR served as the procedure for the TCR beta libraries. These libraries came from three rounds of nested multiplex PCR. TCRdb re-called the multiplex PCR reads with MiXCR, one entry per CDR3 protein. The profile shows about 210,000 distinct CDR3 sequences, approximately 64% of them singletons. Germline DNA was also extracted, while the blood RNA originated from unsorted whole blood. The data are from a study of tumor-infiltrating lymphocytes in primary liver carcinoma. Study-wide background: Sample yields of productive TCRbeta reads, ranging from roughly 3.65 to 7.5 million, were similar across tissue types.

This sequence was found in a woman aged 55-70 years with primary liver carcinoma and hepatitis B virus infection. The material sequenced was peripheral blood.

CDR3 nucleotides: TGTGCCAGCAGCCCTAGGTGCTCTTTGACAAATACGCAGTATTTT. It encodes CASSPRCSLTNTQYF. The chain employs TRBV11-2 and TRBJ2-3, with unresolved D. From germline, CDR1 is SGHAT and CDR2 FQNNGV. This CDR3 has 15 residues. Trimming left V 5 bases short and J 7 bases short, with 19 bases between.